A single sample is the source of the 32 T cell receptor beta chains below, sequenced in a study of identical twins (dated by TCRdb to the mid-2010s). Library method: 5' RACE. Reads for this sample came from an Illumina HiSeq 2000. TCRdb handled the public reads itself, with Q25 trimming in fastp and clone calling in MiXCR, and kept productive beta chains. Records with the same CDR3 protein are collapsed into one entry carrying the most frequent genes and DNA. This sample is represented by nearly 650,000 distinct CDR3 sequences; 7.1% of them were singletons. Roughly 1.6% of the sample is held by the ten biggest clonotypes. The same specimen was also included in a second study, on yellow fever vaccine responses in identical twins.

The specimen sequenced was PBMCs. These receptors originate from a woman in her late teens or twenties in good health.

The sample holds many counts of this clonotype. V usage is TRBV25-1 and J usage is TRBJ2-3; possibly TRBD1 for D (5 bases). The CDR3 runs to 15 residues. Trimming cost V 5 bases and J 0 bases, with 12 bases left between them. The germline V gene encodes CDR1 MGHDK and CDR2 SYGVNS. The CDR3 DNA is TGTGCCAGCAGTTCCCGACAGACTAGCACAGATACGCAGTATTTT. It translates to CASSSRQTSTDTQYF. The full variable domain, rest sourced from reference TRBV25-1 and TRBJ2-3, is EADIYQTPRYLVIGTGKKITLECSQTMGHDKMYWYQQDPGMELHLIHYSYGVNSTEKGDLSSESTVSRIRTEHFPLTLESARPSHTSQYLCASSSRQTSTDTQYFGPGTRLTVL.

This clonotype was picked up a small number of times. The chain recombines TRBV7-6 with TRBJ2-2; no reliable D call. The CDR3 runs 14 residues. Trimming left V 6 bases short and J 0 bases short, with 8 bases between. Per the germline V gene, CDR1 is SGHVS and CDR2 is FNYEAQ. The CDR3 DNA reads TGTGCCAGCAGTTCCCTCTCGAACACCGGGGAGCTGTTTTTT. Its translation: CASSSLSNTGELFF.

This clonotype was seen ten or more times. This sequence joins TRBV20-1 and TRBJ1-1, with D possibly TRBD1 on 6 matching bases. The V end was cut by 1 base, the J end by 0 bases, with 12 bases between. Per germline, CDR1 DFQATT and CDR2 SNEGSKA (reference sequence). The CDR3 sequence is 15 residues long. Written as DNA, the CDR3 is TGCAGTGCTAGAGTTTTGCAGGGGATGAACACTGAAGCTTTCTTT. Amino acid sequence: CSARVLQGMNTEAFF.

This clonotype was detected many times. The rearrangement joins TRBV28 to TRBJ1-1; no definite D call. The CDR3 contains 14 residues. Between the trimmed V and J ends, which lost 5 bases and 5 bases, there was a span of 15 bases. CDR1 is MDHEN, CDR2 SYDVKM, per germline. The CDR3 region is CASSPHTTGTEAFF. CDR3 nucleotides: TGTGCCAGCAGTCCCCACACCACGGGGACTGAAGCTTTCTTT.

The chain couples TRBV9 to TRBJ2-5; 7 bases are shared with TRBD2. The CDR3 is made up of 15 amino acids. V lost 3 bases, J lost 2 bases, and 7 bases stayed unmatched. Germline V gene lookup returns CDR1 SGDLS and CDR2 YYNGEE. In DNA form, the CDR3 reads TGTGCCAGCAGCGGAACGACTAGCCAACAAGAGACCCAGTACTTC. Protein product: CASSGTTSQQETQYF.

At least ten counts were recorded for this clonotype. The junction shows a germline mismatch at one end, possibly a read error. The chain uses TRBV5-1 and TRBJ2-1; D is ambiguous. The CDR3 spans 15 residues. CDR1 is SGHRS and CDR2 is YFSETQ in the germline V gene. CDR3 loop: CASSLESSSYNEQFF. The CDR3, as DNA: TGTGCCAGCAGTTTAGAGTCCAGCTCCTACAATGAGCAGTTCTTC.

At least ten counts were recorded for this clonotype. The chain uses TRBV5-1 and TRBJ2-1; 8 bases line up with TRBD1. Germline V gene lookup returns CDR1 SGHRS and CDR2 YFSETQ. This CDR3 has 16 residues. Trimming took 4 bases from V and 0 from J; bases not matched to a gene: 6. For the CDR3, the DNA is TGCGCCAGCAGCCCAGATCAGGGGGCCTCCTACAATGAGCAGTTCTTC. Amino acid sequence: CASSPDQGASYNEQFF. Full variable domain (outside the CDR3, taken from reference TRBV5-1 and TRBJ2-1): KAGVTQTPRYLIKTRGQQVTLSCSPISGHRSVSWYQQTPGQGLQFLFEYFSETQRNKGNFPGRFSGRQFSNSRSEMNVSTLELGDSALYLCASSPDQGASYNEQFFGPGTRLTVL.

This chain links TRBV20-1 with TRBJ2-1; 11 bases line up with TRBD2. Germline CDR1 is DFQATT and CDR2 is SNEGSKA (reference sequence). The J segment lost 8 bases and the V segment lost 0 bases, leaving 6 bases of the junction unmatched. The CDR3 length is 15 residues. CDR3 loop: CSARDGTSGGDEQFF. The CDR3 coding sequence is TGCAGTGCTAGAGACGGGACTAGCGGTGGAGATGAGCAGTTCTTC.

The J gene is TRBJ2-7, the V gene TRBV29-1; D perhaps matches TRBD1 (5 bases). Germline CDR1 is SQVTM and CDR2 is ANQGSEA. Trimming stripped 7 bases from V and 5 bases from J, with 18 bases between. The CDR3 length is 13 residues. The CDR3 sequence is CSGLFDSLNEQYF. CDR3 coding DNA: TGCAGCGGGTTGTTTGACAGCCTTAACGAGCAGTACTTC.

This clonotype was counted a few times. CDR3 amino acids: CASSYGTSGSPISYEQYF. CDR3 nucleotide sequence: TGCGCCAGCAGCTATGGGACTAGCGGGAGCCCTATCTCCTACGAGCAGTACTTC. The rearrangement links TRBV5-1 to TRBJ2-7; 14 nucleotides match TRBD2. This CDR3 region has 18 residues. J gave up 0 bases and V 3 bases, and 8 bases lay outside the gene matches. Germline V gives CDR1 SGHRS, CDR2 YFSETQ.

This clonotype was counted ten times or more. The chain recombines TRBV18 with TRBJ2-1; no clear D. Trimming pared 0 bases from V and 1 base from J, leaving 1 base between. From germline, CDR1 is KGHSH and CDR2 LQKENI. This CDR3 is 13 amino acids long. The CDR3 DNA follows: TGTGCCAGCTCACCACCGTCCTACAATGAGCAGTTCTTC. Translation: CASSPPSYNEQFF.

Only a few counts were recorded for this clonotype. The chain employs TRBV7-9 and TRBJ2-7; 10 bases match TRBD1. Germline values: CDR1 SEHNR, CDR2 FQNEAQ (reference sequence). The CDR3 spans 16 residues. J gave up 7 bases and V 5 bases, and 14 bases lay outside the gene matches. The CDR3 sequence: CASSKNWTGGNWEQYF. CDR3 in DNA: TGTGCCAGCAGCAAAAACTGGACAGGGGGAAACTGGGAGCAGTACTTC. Full variable domain (rest looked up from reference TRBV7-9 and TRBJ2-7): DTGVSQNPRHKITKRGQNVTFRCDPISEHNRLYWYRQTLGQGPEFLTYFQNEAQLEKSRLLSDRFSAERPKGSFSTLEIQRTEQGDSAMYLCASSKNWTGGNWEQYFGPGTRLTVT.

There are a few counts of this clonotype. The CDR3 reads CASSPSPGLAADTQYF. In nucleotides, the CDR3 is TGTGCCAGCAGCCCTTCACCGGGACTAGCGGCAGATACGCAGTATTTT. The rearrangement joins TRBV9 to TRBJ2-3, with 11 bases identical to TRBD2. J gave up 4 bases and V 4 bases, and 8 bases lay outside the gene matches. The CDR3 sequence is 16 residues long. The germline gives CDR1 SGDLS, CDR2 YYNGEE.

This clonotype was counted ten times or more. V and J are TRBV11-2 and TRBJ2-3; 8 positions agree with TRBD2. With 5 bases clipped from V and 4 bases from J, the junction kept 8 bases outside the gene matches. The germline V gene has CDR1 SGHAT and CDR2 FQNNGV. The length of the CDR3 is 15 residues. The CDR3 loop is CASSDLSGKSDTQYF. The DNA for the CDR3 is TGTGCCAGCAGCGACCTTAGCGGGAAGTCAGATACGCAGTATTTT. Drawing the rest from reference TRBV11-2 and TRBJ2-3, the complete variable domain is EAGVAQSPRYKIIEKRQSVAFWCNPISGHATLYWYQQILGQGPKLLIQFQNNGVVDDSQLPKDRFSAERLKGVDSTLKIQPAKLEDSAVYLCASSDLSGKSDTQYFGPGTRLTVL.

The genes are TRBV20-1 and TRBJ1-2, with D hard to call. The CDR3 is 11 residues long. V was shortened by 7 bases and J by 6 bases, with 12 bases between the two germline ends. Germline V gene data show CDR1 as DFQATT and CDR2 as SNEGSKA (reference sequence). CDR3 in amino acids: CSVESGDGYTF. Written as DNA, the CDR3 is TGCAGTGTCGAGAGCGGGGATGGCTACACCTTC.

J is TRBJ2-5 and V is TRBV19; 8 bases are shared with TRBD1. CDR1 LNHDA and CDR2 SQIVND come from the germline V gene (reference sequence). The CDR3 is 16 amino acids. J lost 3 bases, V lost 2 bases, and 8 bases had no gene match. The CDR3 loop reads CASSISTGQAKETQYF. The DNA of the CDR3 is TGTGCCAGTAGTATATCCACGGGACAGGCAAAAGAGACCCAGTACTTC. Looking up the rest from reference TRBV19 and TRBJ2-5 gives the full variable domain: DGGITQSPKYLFRKEGQNVTLSCEQNLNHDAMYWYRQDPGQGLRLIYYSQIVNDFQKGDIAEGYSVSREKKESFPLTVTSAQKNPTAFYLCASSISTGQAKETQYFGPGTRLLVL.

The chain employs TRBV12-3 or TRBV12-4 and TRBJ1-4; D possibly corresponds to TRBD1 (6 bases). This CDR3 has 13 amino acids. Trimming removed 1 base from V and 8 bases from J, with 8 bases in between. DNA of the CDR3: TGTGCCAGCAGTTTAGTGGGGGGCGAAAAACTGTTTTTT. Amino acid sequence: CASSLVGGEKLFF.

Only one count was recorded for this clonotype. The CDR3 DNA sequence: TGCGCCAGCAGCCAATCCGGGACAGTGAACACCGGGGAGCTGTTTTTT. This gives the protein CASSQSGTVNTGELFF. The chain employs TRBV4-1 and TRBJ2-2; 7 bases match TRBD1. After removal of 2 bases from V and 1 base from J, the junction contained 4 bases not matched to a gene. The germline gives CDR1 MGHRA, CDR2 YSYEKL. The CDR3 sequence is 16 residues long.

This chain joins TRBV20-1 and TRBJ2-7; 7 bases are shared with TRBD2. J gave up 3 bases and V 4 bases, and 15 bases lay outside the gene matches. This CDR3 spans 16 amino acids. The germline gives CDR1 DFQATT, CDR2 SNEGSKA (reference sequence). CDR3 region: CSAIYLHGGGGYEQYV. CDR3 in DNA: TGCAGTGCTATTTACCTCCACGGTGGCGGGGGCTACGAGCAGTACGTC.

This clonotype appeared a few times. This CDR3 reads CASTTGTSGMGTVEQYF. In DNA form, the CDR3 reads TGCGCCAGCACGACCGGGACTAGCGGGATGGGGACCGTCGAGCAGTACTTC. V usage is TRBV5-1 and J usage is TRBJ2-7, with 13 bases identical to TRBD2. Germline assignment: CDR1 SGHRS and CDR2 YFSETQ. V lost 6 bases, J lost 6 bases, and 15 bases stayed unmatched. This CDR3 has 17 residues.

This clonotype was seen repeatedly, ten times or more. This chain joins TRBV2 and TRBJ2-4, with unresolved D. There are 14 residues in the CDR3. V was trimmed by 7 bases and J by 0 bases, leaving 10 bases between them. Germline V gene lookup returns CDR1 SNHLY and CDR2 FYNNEI. CDR3 DNA: TGTGCCAGCATGCTACCTCTAGCCAAAAACATTCAGTACTTC. As protein: CASMLPLAKNIQYF.

This clonotype was picked up a small number of times. The chain couples TRBV2 to TRBJ2-2; D is uncertain. Germline V gene sequence: CDR1 SNHLY, CDR2 FYNNEI. There are 15 residues in the CDR3. Trimming took 4 bases from V and 9 from J, leaving 18 bases between them. The CDR3, as DNA: TGTGCCAGCAGTGGGCCGTTAATAGGCTCCCGGGAGCTGTTTTTT. Its protein product is CASSGPLIGSRELFF.

The table lists this clonotype with a few counts. The V gene is TRBV20-1, the J gene TRBJ2-7; 10 positions agree with TRBD2. V trimming: 6 bases; J trimming: 3 bases; junction bases outside the gene matches: 11. CDR3 length: 15 residues. Germline-derived CDR1 and CDR2 are DFQATT and SNEGSKA (reference sequence). CDR3 residues: CSAETSGLVRYEQYF. CDR3 DNA: TGCAGTGCCGAGACTAGCGGGCTGGTTCGCTACGAGCAGTACTTC.

This clonotype has a handful of counts. The rearrangement joins TRBV2 to TRBJ2-2, with 14 nucleotides matching TRBD2. Germline V lookup: CDR1 SNHLY, CDR2 FYNNEI. The CDR3 runs 19 residues. V dropped 1 base and J dropped 4; count of bases not matched to a gene: 8. CDR3 region: CASSEGGLAGELGTGELFF. For the CDR3, the DNA is TGTGCCAGCAGTGAAGGGGGACTAGCGGGAGAATTGGGCACCGGGGAGCTGTTTTTT.

This clonotype was seen a few times. This sequence joins TRBV12-3 or TRBV12-4 and TRBJ2-5, with D perhaps assigned TRBD1 or TRBD2 (5 bases each). V lost 0 bases to trimming and J lost 5 bases, with 16 bases between them. The CDR3 is made up of 16 amino acids. Here the CDR3 DNA reads TGTGCCAGCAGTTTAGCCCGTGGGCAGGGACGCGAGACCCAGTACTTC. Protein sequence: CASSLARGQGRETQYF.

As to this clonotype: A much larger clone lies one base from this, so it may be a read error. The chain recombines TRBV24-1 with TRBJ2-3; the match to TRBD2 covers 10 bases. Germline CDR1 KGHDR, CDR2 SFDVKD. The CDR3 is made up of 17 amino acids. The CDR3 nucleotides read TGTGCCACCAGTGATAGAGCGGGAGGGCCGGCCACAGATACGCATTATTTT. This translates into CATSDRAGGPATDTHYF.

This clonotype occurred a few times. The chain employs TRBV5-5 and TRBJ2-7; D is uncertain. V lost 0 bases and J 2 bases, leaving 15 bases between the germline ends. Germline V CDR1 and CDR2: SGHKS, YYEKEE (reference sequence). There are 16 residues in the CDR3. DNA of the CDR3: TGTGCCAGCAGCTTGGCCCTCTTTCAAGGAACCTACGAGCAGTACTTC. Translated: CASSLALFQGTYEQYF. The full variable domain, completed using reference TRBV5-5 and TRBJ2-7, is DAGVTQSPTHLIKTRGQQVTLRCSPISGHKSVSWYQQVLGQGPQFIFQYYEKEERGRGNFPDRFSARQFPNYSSELNVNALLLGDSALYLCASSLALFQGTYEQYFGPGTRLTVT.

This clonotype was found once. J is TRBJ2-1 and V is TRBV28; TRBD2 agrees at 9 bases. With 5 bases clipped from V and 4 bases from J, the junction kept 15 bases outside the gene matches. The CDR3 is 18 residues long. From germline, CDR1 is MDHEN and CDR2 SYDVKM. The CDR3 sequence: CASSIPSRRGGQYNEQFF. CDR3 nucleotides: TGTGCCAGCAGTATACCCAGTCGGCGGGGGGGCCAGTACAATGAGCAGTTCTTC.

This clonotype was observed a few times. This rearrangement joins TRBV2 to TRBJ2-2; the D call may be TRBD1 or TRBD2 (6 bases each). Deletions cut 4 bases from V and 3 bases from J, with 15 bases between. The CDR3 has 16 amino acids. Germline V gene data show CDR1 as SNHLY and CDR2 as FYNNEI. CDR3 residues: CASSGMGGSYTGELFF. In nucleotides, the CDR3 is TGTGCCAGCAGTGGCATGGGGGGCTCGTACACCGGGGAGCTGTTTTTT.

The chain couples TRBV6-5 to TRBJ1-3; D is possibly TRBD1 (6 bases). The CDR3 is made up of 17 amino acids. Germline V gene sequence: CDR1 MNHEY, CDR2 SVGAGI. Trimming removed 4 bases at V and 0 bases at J, with 16 bases between. The CDR3 loop is CASSLNGGRSSGNTIYF. The CDR3 DNA sequence: TGTGCCAGCAGTTTAAATGGGGGCCGTAGCTCTGGAAACACCATATATTTT.

CDR3 in amino acids: CASSLKRTNGQLEETQYF. CDR3 nucleotide sequence: TGTGCCAGCAGCCTCAAGAGGACGAACGGACAATTGGAAGAGACCCAGTACTTC. The chain links TRBV3-1 to TRBJ2-5, with D tentatively TRBD1 (5 bases). The germline CDR1 and CDR2 sequences are LGHDT and YNNKEL (reference sequence). The CDR3 has 18 residues. Trimming took off 4 bases at V and 3 bases at J, with 24 bases between the two ends.

The V call is TRBV20-1, the J call TRBJ2-1; 13 nucleotides match TRBD2. The CDR3 covers 16 residues. CDR1 and CDR2 from the germline V gene are DFQATT and SNEGSKA (reference sequence). Losses at the gene ends were 0 bases for V and 10 bases for J; bases not matched to a gene: 9. CDR3 protein: CSARDTSGGASREQFF. The CDR3 DNA reads as TGCAGTGCTAGAGATACTAGCGGGGGGGCCTCTCGCGAGCAGTTCTTC.